The next 8 T cell receptor beta chains were all read from a single sample in a study of cytotoxic CD8 clonotypes in ibrutinib-treated CLL (dated by TCRdb to 2020 to 2023). Library prep was done by the immunoSEQ multiplex PCR assay. Sourced from immuneACCESS, this table was stored by TCRdb with only in-frame sequences that have V and J called. A share of the clones is absent; for the studies checked, an unresolved V gene accounts for under half, and the remainder has no known explanation. The sample data list some 35,000 clones, and 69% of these were observed just once. The ten largest clones capture 28% of the sample. This material consisted of PBMCs, taken before ibrutinib treatment. Every receptor here comes from a human donor with chronic lymphocytic leukemia.

This clone was picked up one time. The gene calls are TRBV9 and TRBJ1-1, with a weak D call TRBD1 (5 bases). The CDR3 consists of 13 residues. The germline CDR1 and CDR2 sequences are SGDLS and YYNGEE. V was clipped by 2 bases and J by 6 bases, with 11 bases between them. The CDR3: CASSVGVEPEAFF. CDR3 DNA: TGTGCCAGCAGCGTGGGGGTGGAACCTGAAGCTTTCTTT.

This clone is a singleton in its sample. The chain has TRBV5-1 and TRBJ2-1; TRBD2 matches at 8 bases. Losses at the gene ends were 0 bases for V and 6 bases for J; bases not matched to a gene: 8. This CDR3 comprises 16 residues. Germline V gene lookup returns CDR1 SGHRS and CDR2 YFSETQ. CDR3 amino acids: CASSLGGSGMGNEQFF. CDR3 nucleotides: TGCGCCAGCAGCTTGGGCGGTAGCGGGATGGGCAATGAGCAGTTCTTC.

This clone was observed a few times. This sequence joins TRBV7-6 and TRBJ1-3; a possible D gene is TRBD1 (6 bases). The CDR3 has 15 residues. With 4 bases removed from V and 0 bases from J, the gap between germline ends came to 10 bases. Germline lookup yields CDR1 SGHVS and CDR2 FNYEAQ. CDR3 sequence reads: CASSSTGTSGNTIYF. The CDR3 DNA is TGTGCCAGCAGCTCCACAGGGACCTCTGGAAACACCATATATTTT.

The chain recombines TRBV19 with TRBJ1-2, with 8 bases fitting TRBD1. This CDR3 contains 18 residues. The V gene's germline CDR1 is LNHDA and CDR2 SQIVND (reference sequence). V shed 1 base and J 5 bases; nucleotides not matched to a gene: 15. CDR3 in DNA: TGTGCCAGTAGTATAGGAGGGCCCGGGACAGGACAGGGATATGGCTACACCTTC. Translating it yields CASSIGGPGTGQGYGYTF. Combining the CDR3 with reference TRBV19 and TRBJ1-2 gives the whole variable domain DGGITQSPKYLFRKEGQNVTLSCEQNLNHDAMYWYRQDPGQGLRLIYYSQIVNDFQKGDIAEGYSVSREKKESFPLTVTSAQKNPTAFYLCASSIGGPGTGQGYGYTFGSGTRLTVV.

The chain links TRBV16 to TRBJ2-7, with 8 bases that match TRBD1. This CDR3 spans 13 amino acids. The J segment lost 4 bases and the V segment lost 2 bases, leaving 1 base of the junction unmatched. CDR1 and CDR2 (germline): KGHSY, FQNENV. CDR3 DNA sequence: TGTGCCAGCAGCCAACGACAGGGGTACGAGCAGTACTTC. This translates into CASSQRQGYEQYF.

V usage is TRBV13 and J usage is TRBJ2-1, with D possibly called TRBD1 or TRBD2 (5 bases each). The CDR3 has 14 residues. Germline values: CDR1 PRHDT, CDR2 FYEKMQ (reference sequence). V was trimmed by 5 bases and J by 1 base, leaving 9 bases between them. The CDR3 DNA follows: TGTGCCAGCAGCATGTGGGGGTCCTACAATGAGCAGTTCTTC. Protein: CASSMWGSYNEQFF.

The chain carries TRBV6-5 and TRBJ1-2; TRBD1 might be the D (6 bases). The CDR3 spans 14 residues. Between the trimmed V and J ends, which lost 6 bases and 6 bases, there was a span of 17 bases. Germline CDR1 is MNHEY and CDR2 is SVGAGI. The CDR3 DNA follows: TGTGCCAGCAGATCCCTTGGACAGTGGCATGGCTACACCTTC. Translation gives CASRSLGQWHGYTF.

There are many counts of this clone. The chain employs TRBV5-6 and TRBJ1-5, with D unresolved. Germline lookup yields CDR1 SGHDT and CDR2 YYEEEE. Trimming shortened V by 0 bases and J by 0 bases, and 10 bases separated the two germline ends. The CDR3 spans 16 residues. CDR3 in amino acids: CASSLGPDGSNQPQHF. The CDR3 DNA reads TGTGCCAGCAGCTTGGGGCCCGACGGTAGCAATCAGCCCCAGCATTTT. The full variable domain, in which reference TRBV5-6 and TRBJ1-5 provide the parts outside the CDR3, is DAGVTQSPTHLIKTRGQQVTLRCSPKSGHDTVSWYQQALGQGPQFIFQYYEEEERQRGNFPDRFSGHQFPNYSSELNVNALLLGDSALYLCASSLGPDGSNQPQHFGDGTRLSIL.